The following is a TCR beta chain sequence with its context. The CDR3 runs to 15 residues. V lost 6 bases to trimming and J lost 1 base, with 13 bases between them. Germline CDR1 is KGHSH and CDR2 is LQKENI. The use of a sample-barcoded 5' primer and a J-beta primer mix characterized a second PCR of roughly 6 to 11 cycles. Using its own MiXCR run on the 5' RACE reads, TCRdb lists one record per CDR3 protein. The sample carries 1.8 million or so distinct CDR3 sequences, approximately 39% recorded once. The data were obtained in a study of blood T cells in healthy people across ages. The rearrangement joins TRBV18 to TRBJ2-1, with D possibly TRBD2 on 6 matching bases. The clonotype was recovered from a human donor in good health. Sequenced: blood. The CDR3 DNA reads TGTGCCAGCTCTACAGGAGGGTTTTCCTACAATGAGCAGTTCTTC. Its protein product is CASSTGGFSYNEQFF.